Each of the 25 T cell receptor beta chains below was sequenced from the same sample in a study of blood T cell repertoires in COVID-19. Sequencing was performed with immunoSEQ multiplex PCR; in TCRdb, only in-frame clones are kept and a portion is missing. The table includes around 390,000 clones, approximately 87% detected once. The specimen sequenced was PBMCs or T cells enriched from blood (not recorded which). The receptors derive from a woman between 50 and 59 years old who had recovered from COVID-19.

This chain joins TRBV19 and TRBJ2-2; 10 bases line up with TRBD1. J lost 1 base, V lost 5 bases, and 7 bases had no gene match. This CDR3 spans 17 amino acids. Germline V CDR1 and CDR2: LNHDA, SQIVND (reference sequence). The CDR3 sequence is CASSALGTGVNTGELFF. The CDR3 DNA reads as TGTGCCAGTAGTGCCTTGGGGACAGGGGTGAACACCGGGGAGCTGTTTTTT.

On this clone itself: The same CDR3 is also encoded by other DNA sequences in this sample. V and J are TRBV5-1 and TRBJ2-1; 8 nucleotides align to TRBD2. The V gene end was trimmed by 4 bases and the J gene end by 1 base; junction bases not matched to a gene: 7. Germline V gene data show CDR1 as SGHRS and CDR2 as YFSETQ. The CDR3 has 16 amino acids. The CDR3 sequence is CASSPGAGGSYNEQFF. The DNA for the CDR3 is TGCGCCAGCAGCCCCGGGGCGGGGGGTTCCTACAATGAGCAGTTCTTC.

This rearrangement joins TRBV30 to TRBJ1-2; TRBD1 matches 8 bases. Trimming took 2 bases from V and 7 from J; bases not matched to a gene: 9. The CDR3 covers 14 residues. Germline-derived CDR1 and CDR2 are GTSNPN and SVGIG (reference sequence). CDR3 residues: CAWSRRTGFTGYTF. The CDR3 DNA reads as TGTGCCTGGAGTAGAAGGACAGGGTTTACTGGCTACACCTTC.

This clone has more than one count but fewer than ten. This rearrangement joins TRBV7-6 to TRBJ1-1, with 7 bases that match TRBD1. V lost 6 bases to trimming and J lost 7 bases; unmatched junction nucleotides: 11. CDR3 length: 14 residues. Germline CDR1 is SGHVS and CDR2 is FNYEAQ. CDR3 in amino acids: CASSMPGQPIEAFF. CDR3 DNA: TGTGCCAGCAGTATGCCGGGACAGCCTATTGAAGCTTTCTTT.

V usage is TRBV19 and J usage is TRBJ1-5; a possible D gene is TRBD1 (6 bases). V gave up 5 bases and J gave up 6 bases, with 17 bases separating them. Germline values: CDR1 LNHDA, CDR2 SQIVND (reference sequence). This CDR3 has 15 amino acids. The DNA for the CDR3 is TGTGCCAGTAGTTCACAGGGTGGAGGTATTCAGCCCCAGCATTTT. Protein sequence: CASSSQGGGIQPQHF.

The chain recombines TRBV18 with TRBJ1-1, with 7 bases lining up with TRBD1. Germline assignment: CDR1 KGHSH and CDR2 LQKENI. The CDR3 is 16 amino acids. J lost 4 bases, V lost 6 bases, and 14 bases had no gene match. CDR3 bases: TGTGCCAGCTCGAACGGACAGGTGAGCACGGCCACTGAAGCTTTCTTT. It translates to CASSNGQVSTATEAFF.

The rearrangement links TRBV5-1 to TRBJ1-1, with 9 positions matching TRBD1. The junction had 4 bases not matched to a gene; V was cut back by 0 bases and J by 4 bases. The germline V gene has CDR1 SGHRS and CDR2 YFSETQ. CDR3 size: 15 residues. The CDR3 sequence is CASSLVPDRGTEAFF. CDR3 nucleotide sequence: TGCGCCAGCAGCTTGGTTCCGGACAGGGGCACTGAAGCTTTCTTT.

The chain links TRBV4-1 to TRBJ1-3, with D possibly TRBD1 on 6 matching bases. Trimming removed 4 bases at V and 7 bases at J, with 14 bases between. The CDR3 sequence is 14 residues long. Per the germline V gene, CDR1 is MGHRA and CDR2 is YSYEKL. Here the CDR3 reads CASSRVDRMNTIYF. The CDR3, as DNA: TGCGCCAGCAGCCGAGTAGACAGGATGAACACCATATATTTT.

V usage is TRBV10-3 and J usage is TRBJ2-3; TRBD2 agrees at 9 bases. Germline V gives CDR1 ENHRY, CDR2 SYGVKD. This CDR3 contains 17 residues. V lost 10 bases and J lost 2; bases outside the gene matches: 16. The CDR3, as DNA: TGTGCCACCGGTCCTTGGGCGGGGGGGCCTGACACAGATACGCAGTATTTT. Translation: CATGPWAGGPDTDTQYF.

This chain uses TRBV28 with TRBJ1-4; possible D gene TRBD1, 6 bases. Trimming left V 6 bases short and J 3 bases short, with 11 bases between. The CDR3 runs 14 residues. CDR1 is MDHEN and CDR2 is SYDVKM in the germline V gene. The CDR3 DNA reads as TGTGCCAGCAGATCGGGGGGCCCTAATGAAAAACTGTTTTTT. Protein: CASRSGGPNEKLFF. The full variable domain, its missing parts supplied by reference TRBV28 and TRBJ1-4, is DVKVTQSSRYLVKRTGEKVFLECVQDMDHENMFWYRQDPGLGLRLIYFSYDVKMKEKGDIPEGYSVSREKKERFSLILESASTNQTSMYLCASRSGGPNEKLFFGSGTQLSVL.

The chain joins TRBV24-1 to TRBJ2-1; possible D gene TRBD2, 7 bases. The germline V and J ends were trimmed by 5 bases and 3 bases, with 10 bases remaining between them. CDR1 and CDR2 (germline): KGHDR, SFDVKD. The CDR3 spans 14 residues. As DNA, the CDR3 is TGTGCCACCAGTGTAGGGGGGGACTACAATGAGCAGTTCTTC. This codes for CATSVGGDYNEQFF.

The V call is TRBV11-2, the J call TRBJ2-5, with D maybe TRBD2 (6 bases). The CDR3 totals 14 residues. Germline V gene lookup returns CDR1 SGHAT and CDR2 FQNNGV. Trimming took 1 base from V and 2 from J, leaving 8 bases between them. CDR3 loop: CASSLVEGQETQYF. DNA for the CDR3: TGTGCCAGCAGCTTAGTGGAGGGGCAAGAGACCCAGTACTTC.

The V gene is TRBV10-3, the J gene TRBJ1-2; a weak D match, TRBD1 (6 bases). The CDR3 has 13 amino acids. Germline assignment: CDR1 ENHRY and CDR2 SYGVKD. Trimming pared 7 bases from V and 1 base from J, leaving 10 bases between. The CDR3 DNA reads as TGTGCCATCACAGGGGAGCATAACTATGGCTACACCTTC. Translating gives CAITGEHNYGYTF.

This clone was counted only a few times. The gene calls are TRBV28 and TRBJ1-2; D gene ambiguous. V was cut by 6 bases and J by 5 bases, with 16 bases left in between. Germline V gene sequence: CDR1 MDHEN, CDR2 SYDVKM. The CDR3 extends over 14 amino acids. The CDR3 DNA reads TGTGCCAGCAGCCCGGCCGGGATTAGGTATGGCTACACCTTC. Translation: CASSPAGIRYGYTF.

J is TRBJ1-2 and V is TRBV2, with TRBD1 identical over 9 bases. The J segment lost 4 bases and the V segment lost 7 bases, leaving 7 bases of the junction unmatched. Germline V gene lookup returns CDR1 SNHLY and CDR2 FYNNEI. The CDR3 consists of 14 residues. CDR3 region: CASIFPGQGYGYTF. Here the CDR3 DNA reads TGTGCCAGCATTTTTCCGGGACAGGGCTATGGCTACACCTTC.

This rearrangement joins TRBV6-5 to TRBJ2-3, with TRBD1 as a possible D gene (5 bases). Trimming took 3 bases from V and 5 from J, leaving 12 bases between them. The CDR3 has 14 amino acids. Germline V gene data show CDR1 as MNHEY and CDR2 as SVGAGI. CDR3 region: CASSYWGLQDTQYF. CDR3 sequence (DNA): TGTGCCAGCAGTTATTGGGGCCTTCAAGATACGCAGTATTTT.

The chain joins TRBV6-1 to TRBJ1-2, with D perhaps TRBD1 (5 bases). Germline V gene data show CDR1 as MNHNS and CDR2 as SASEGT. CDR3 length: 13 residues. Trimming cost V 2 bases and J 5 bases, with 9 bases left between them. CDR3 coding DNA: TGTGCCAGCAGTGAAAATAGGGGTTATGGCTACACCTTC. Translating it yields CASSENRGYGYTF.

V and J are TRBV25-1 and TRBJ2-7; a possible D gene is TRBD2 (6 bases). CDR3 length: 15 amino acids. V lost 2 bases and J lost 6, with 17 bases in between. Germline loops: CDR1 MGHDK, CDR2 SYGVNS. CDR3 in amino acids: CASSEAQGWRGEQYF. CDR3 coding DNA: TGTGCCAGCAGTGAAGCGCAAGGGTGGAGGGGCGAGCAGTACTTC.

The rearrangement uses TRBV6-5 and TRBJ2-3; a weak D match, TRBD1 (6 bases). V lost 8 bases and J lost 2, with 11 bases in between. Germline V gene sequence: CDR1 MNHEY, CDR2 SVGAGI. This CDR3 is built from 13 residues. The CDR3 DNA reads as TGTGCCAGCCGGGACATCAACACAGATACGCAGTATTTT. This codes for CASRDINTDTQYF.

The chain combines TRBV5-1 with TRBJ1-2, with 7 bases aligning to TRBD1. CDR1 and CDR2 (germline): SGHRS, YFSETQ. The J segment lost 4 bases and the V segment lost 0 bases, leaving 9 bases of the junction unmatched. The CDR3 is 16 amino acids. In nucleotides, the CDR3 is TGCGCCAGCAGCTTGGACGCGGGAGGGGGCGTCTATGGCTACACCTTC. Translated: CASSLDAGGGVYGYTF.

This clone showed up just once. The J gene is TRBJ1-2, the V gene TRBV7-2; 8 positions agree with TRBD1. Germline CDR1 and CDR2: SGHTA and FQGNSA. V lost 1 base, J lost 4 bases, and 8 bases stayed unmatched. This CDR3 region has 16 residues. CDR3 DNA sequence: TGTGCCAGCAGCTTAGTATCGGCGGGGACAGGCTATGGCTACACCTTC. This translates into CASSLVSAGTGYGYTF.

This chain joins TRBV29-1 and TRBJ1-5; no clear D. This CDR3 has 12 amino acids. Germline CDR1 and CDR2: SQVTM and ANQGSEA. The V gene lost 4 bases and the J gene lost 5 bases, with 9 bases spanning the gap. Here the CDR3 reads CSVATADQPQHF. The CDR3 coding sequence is TGCAGCGTTGCTACAGCAGATCAGCCCCAGCATTTT.

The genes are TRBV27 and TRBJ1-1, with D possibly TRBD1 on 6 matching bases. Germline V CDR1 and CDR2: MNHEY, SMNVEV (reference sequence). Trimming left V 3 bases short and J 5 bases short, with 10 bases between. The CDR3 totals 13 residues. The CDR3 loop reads CASSLTGRTEAFF. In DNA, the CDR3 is TGTGCCAGCAGTTTGACAGGAAGGACTGAAGCTTTCTTT.

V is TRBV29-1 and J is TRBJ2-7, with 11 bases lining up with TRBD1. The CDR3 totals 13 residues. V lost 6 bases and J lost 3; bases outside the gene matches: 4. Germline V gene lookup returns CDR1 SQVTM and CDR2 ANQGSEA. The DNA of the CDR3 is TGCAGCGTCTGGACAGGGGGCCACTACGAGCAGTACTTC. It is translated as CSVWTGGHYEQYF.

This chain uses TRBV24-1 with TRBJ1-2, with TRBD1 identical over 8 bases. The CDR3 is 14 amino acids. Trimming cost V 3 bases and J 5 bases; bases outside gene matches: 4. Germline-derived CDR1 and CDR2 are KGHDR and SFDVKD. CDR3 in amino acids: CATSDRTGFYGYTF. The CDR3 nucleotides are TGTGCCACCAGTGATAGGACAGGGTTTTATGGCTACACCTTC.